The 18 T cell receptor beta chains presented below share a single source sample, sequenced in a study of Ad26.COV2.S vaccination and SARS-CoV-2 variants. TCRdb's table, derived via immunoSEQ multiplex PCR, lists solely in-frame clones and lacks some. The sample lists over 110,000 clones; roughly 90% were seen once. The sequenced sample was peripheral blood, obtained after recovery from COVID-19. Every receptor here comes from a human donor who had recovered from COVID-19.

This clone occurred once. Here the CDR3 reads CSVRTGGAEAFF. The CDR3 nucleotides are TGCAGCGTCCGGACGGGCGGCGCTGAAGCTTTCTTT. The J gene is TRBJ1-1, the V gene TRBV29-1; D is ambiguous. Germline loops: CDR1 SQVTM, CDR2 ANQGSEA. Trimming pared 6 bases from V and 6 bases from J, leaving 14 bases between. This CDR3 contains 12 residues. Using reference TRBV29-1 and TRBJ1-1 for the parts outside the CDR3, the full variable domain is SAVISQKPSRDICQRGTSLTIQCQVDSQVTMMFWYRQQPGQSLTLIATANQGSEATYESGFVIDKFPISRPNLTFSTLTVSNMSPEDSSIYLCSVRTGGAEAFFGQGTRLTVV.

J is TRBJ2-1 and V is TRBV18; 8 bases fit TRBD1. The CDR3 totals 16 residues. V gave up 3 bases and J gave up 6 bases; unmatched junction bases: 10. Germline V gene data show CDR1 as KGHSH and CDR2 as LQKENI. The CDR3 loop reads CASSPPSRQGSNEQFF. CDR3 nucleotides: TGTGCCAGCTCACCCCCTTCTCGACAGGGGAGCAATGAGCAGTTCTTC.

This chain uses TRBV5-1 with TRBJ2-2; the match to TRBD2 covers 9 bases. CDR1 and CDR2 from the germline V gene are SGHRS and YFSETQ. V was pared by 1 base and J by 5 bases, with 6 bases of the junction left unmatched. This CDR3 spans 16 amino acids. CDR3 DNA: TGCGCCAGCAGCTTGTTACTAGCGGGCGGGACCGGGGAGCTGTTTTTT. Protein sequence: CASSLLLAGGTGELFF.

The rearrangement uses TRBV9 and TRBJ2-7; 10 bases are a match to TRBD1. The CDR3 extends over 17 amino acids. After removal of 4 bases from V and 2 bases from J, the junction contained 12 bases not matched to a gene. Germline V gene lookup returns CDR1 SGDLS and CDR2 YYNGEE. The CDR3 loop is CASSPKGGTGDPYEQYF. The CDR3 DNA reads TGTGCCAGCAGCCCAAAGGGAGGGACAGGGGACCCCTACGAGCAGTACTTC.

The chain couples TRBV5-1 to TRBJ2-5; the D gene could be TRBD1 or TRBD2 (6 bases each). The ends were cut back, 1 base at V and 2 bases at J, with 9 bases in the middle. CDR3 length equals 14 residues. Germline CDR1 SGHRS, CDR2 YFSETQ. The CDR3 loop reads CASSLLGGQETQYF. The CDR3 DNA reads TGCGCCAGCAGCTTGTTAGGGGGGCAAGAGACCCAGTACTTC.

The CDR3 region has the DNA TGTGCCAGCAGCTCTAGGAAGGACGAAGCTTTCTTT. Amino acid sequence: CASSSRKDEAFF. The chain recombines TRBV7-9 with TRBJ1-1, with unresolved D. Trimming shortened V by 4 bases and J by 8 bases, and 11 bases separated the two germline ends. Germline V gives CDR1 SEHNR, CDR2 FQNEAQ (reference sequence). The CDR3 is 12 residues long.

This clone is a singleton in its sample. The V and J genes are TRBV2 and TRBJ2-1, with D possibly matching TRBD2 (6 bases). Germline values: CDR1 SNHLY, CDR2 FYNNEI. This CDR3 is 13 amino acids long. V was pared by 11 bases and J by 4 bases, with 15 bases between. CDR3 in DNA: TGTGCCTCCGGCCTAGCGAGTTACAATGAGCAGTTCTTC. Protein sequence: CASGLASYNEQFF. The whole variable domain, remainder taken from reference TRBV2 and TRBJ2-1, is EPEVTQTPSHQVTQMGQEVILRCVPISNHLYFYWYRQILGQKVEFLVSFYNNEISEKSEIFDDQFSVERPDGSNFTLKIRSTKLEDSAMYFCASGLASYNEQFFGPGTRLTVL.

The chain couples TRBV4-2 to TRBJ2-3; 9 positions match TRBD2. The CDR3 runs 17 residues. V shed 1 base, J shed 2 bases, and the junction held 7 bases outside the gene matches. The germline V gene encodes CDR1 LGHNA and CDR2 YNFKEQ. The chain's CDR3 is CASSQGLTSGPTDTQYF. CDR3 DNA: TGTGCCAGCAGCCAAGGTCTGACTAGCGGCCCCACAGATACGCAGTATTTT.

There are a few counts of this clone. The chain couples TRBV5-4 to TRBJ1-2; D remains unclear. V was clipped by 5 bases and J by 1 base, with 15 bases between them. Germline CDR1 and CDR2: SGHNT and YYREEE (reference sequence). The CDR3 extends over 15 amino acids. The CDR3 region is CASSFYTVYNYGYTF. The CDR3 bases are TGTGCCAGCAGTTTCTATACGGTTTATAACTATGGCTACACCTTC.

The V call is TRBV19, the J call TRBJ2-1, with TRBD1 identical over 9 bases. The CDR3 is 15 residues long. Per germline, CDR1 LNHDA and CDR2 SQIVND (reference sequence). The trim removed 5 bases at V and 4 bases at J, leaving 6 bases unmatched. The CDR3, as DNA: TGTGCCAGTAGTTTTAGACAGGGGGGGTACAATGAGCAGTTCTTC. It translates to CASSFRQGGYNEQFF. Combining the CDR3 with reference TRBV19 and TRBJ2-1 gives the whole variable domain DGGITQSPKYLFRKEGQNVTLSCEQNLNHDAMYWYRQDPGQGLRLIYYSQIVNDFQKGDIAEGYSVSREKKESFPLTVTSAQKNPTAFYLCASSFRQGGYNEQFFGPGTRLTVL.

The CDR3 coding sequence is TGTGCCAGCAGCTTAGGGGGGCCCGGTGAGCAGTACTTC. It codes for CASSLGGPGEQYF. This rearrangement joins TRBV11-2 to TRBJ2-7, with D possibly TRBD1 on 6 matching bases. Trimming shortened V by 1 base and J by 7 bases, and 11 bases separated the two germline ends. Germline CDR1 is SGHAT and CDR2 is FQNNGV. CDR3 length: 13 amino acids. Looking up the rest from reference TRBV11-2 and TRBJ2-7 gives the full variable domain: EAGVAQSPRYKIIEKRQSVAFWCNPISGHATLYWYQQILGQGPKLLIQFQNNGVVDDSQLPKDRFSAERLKGVDSTLKIQPAKLEDSAVYLCASSLGGPGEQYFGPGTRLTVT.

V and J are TRBV28 and TRBJ1-5; D perhaps matches TRBD1 (5 bases). The germline V and J ends were trimmed by 10 bases and 1 base, with 17 bases remaining between them. The CDR3 totals 15 residues. Germline values: CDR1 MDHEN, CDR2 SYDVKM. CDR3 protein: CATQTGTKSNQPQHF. The CDR3 DNA is TGTGCCACCCAAACCGGGACCAAGAGCAATCAGCCCCAGCATTTT.

In its sample, this clone was seen a few times. In the same sample, other DNA sequences code for this CDR3. This chain links TRBV28 with TRBJ1-6, with TRBD1 as a possible D gene (6 bases). CDR3 length: 14 amino acids. The germline V and J ends were trimmed by 1 base and 10 bases, with 11 bases remaining between them. The germline V gene has CDR1 MDHEN and CDR2 SYDVKM. Here the CDR3 DNA reads TGTGCCAGCAGTTTATCAGGGGCTGGGTCACCCCTCCACTTT. Its translation: CASSLSGAGSPLHF.

V is TRBV30 and J is TRBJ1-3; no firm D call. V lost 4 bases, J lost 0 bases, and 10 bases lay in between. The germline V gene encodes CDR1 GTSNPN and CDR2 SVGIG (reference sequence). This CDR3 comprises 14 residues. In DNA form, the CDR3 reads TGTGCCTGGACCGGCGGAAACTCTGGAAACACCATATATTTT. It encodes CAWTGGNSGNTIYF.

Notes on this clone: In the same sample, other DNA sequences code for this CDR3. The gene calls are TRBV7-8 and TRBJ2-7, with 7 bases matching TRBD2. The germline V gene encodes CDR1 SGHVS and CDR2 FQNEAQ. The junction had 3 bases not matched to a gene; V was cut back by 1 base and J by 6 bases. The CDR3 length is 13 residues. The CDR3 coding sequence is TGTGCCAGCAGCTTAGGGGGGGGACTCGAGCAGTACTTC. This encodes CASSLGGGLEQYF.

The rearrangement links TRBV15 to TRBJ1-4, with 9 nucleotides matching TRBD1. This CDR3 is built from 14 residues. CDR1 and CDR2 from the germline V gene are LNHNV and YYDKDF (reference sequence). The V and J ends lost 2 bases and 6 bases, in that order; junction bases with no gene match: 1. The CDR3 DNA is TGTGCCACCAGCAGAACAGGGGGCTATGAAAAACTGTTTTTT. Its translation: CATSRTGGYEKLFF. The whole variable domain, remainder taken from reference TRBV15 and TRBJ1-4, is DAMVIQNPRYQVTQFGKPVTLSCSQTLNHNVMYWYQQKSSQAPKLLFHYYDKDFNNEADTPDNFQSRRPNTSFCFLDIRSPGLGDTAMYLCATSRTGGYEKLFFGSGTQLSVL.

The table lists this clone with a few counts. This rearrangement joins TRBV2 to TRBJ1-5, with 10 bases that match TRBD1. Germline lookup yields CDR1 SNHLY and CDR2 FYNNEI. The CDR3 contains 18 residues. J gave up 2 bases and V 6 bases, and 13 bases lay outside the gene matches. The CDR3 region has the DNA TGTGCCAGCAGGGAGACCGGGACAGGGGAAGTGGGCAATCAGCCCCAGCATTTT. It encodes CASRETGTGEVGNQPQHF.

CDR3 coding DNA: TGTGCCGCCAGCCGGCTAGCGGGCCATACGCAGTATTTT. It specifies CAASRLAGHTQYF. The J gene is TRBJ2-3, the V gene TRBV5-4; 8 bases fit TRBD2. CDR3 length: 13 amino acids. Germline V gene data show CDR1 as SGHNT and CDR2 as YYREEE (reference sequence). The V gene end was trimmed by 10 bases and the J gene end by 7 bases; junction bases not matched to a gene: 11.